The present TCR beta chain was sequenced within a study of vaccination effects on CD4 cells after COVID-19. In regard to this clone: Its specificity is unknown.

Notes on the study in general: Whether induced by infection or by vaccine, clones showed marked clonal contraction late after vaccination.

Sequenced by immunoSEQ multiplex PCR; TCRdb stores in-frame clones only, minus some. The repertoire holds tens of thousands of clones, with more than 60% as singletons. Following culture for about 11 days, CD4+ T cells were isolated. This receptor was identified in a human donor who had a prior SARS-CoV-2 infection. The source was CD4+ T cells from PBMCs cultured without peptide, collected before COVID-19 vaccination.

The CDR3 DNA reads as TGTGCCGGGGCCCCAGGGCTTGGCTACACCTTC. It yields the protein CAGAPGLGYTF. The chain recombines TRBV30 with TRBJ1-2, with a weak D call TRBD1 (5 bases). Germline values: CDR1 GTSNPN, CDR2 SVGIG (reference sequence). The germline V and J ends were trimmed by 8 bases and 7 bases, with 14 bases remaining between them. The CDR3 runs 11 residues.